The entry that follows covers one T cell receptor (beta chain) sequence. Its cognate antigen is unknown. The entry originates in a study of post-analysis software for immune sequencing data. Turning to the study itself: Some patients lacked subtype; others had relapsing-remitting, secondary progressive or progressive-relapsing disease.

CDR3 length: 12 residues. CDR1 SGHDN and CDR2 FVKESK come from the germline V gene. With 4 bases removed from V and 5 bases from J, the gap between germline ends came to 8 bases. Prepared TCR beta cDNA libraries contained unique molecular identifiers. Each CDR3 protein gets one entry after TCRdb re-called the PCR reads with MiXCR. The repertoire holds around 500,000 distinct CDR3 sequences, with around 36% as singletons. The study's findings and limits: Patients used about 5 TRBV segments, including TRBV5-6, TRBV5-1 and TRBV20-1, more often than controls. Normalized Chao1 diversity was significantly reduced in patients versus controls.

The receptor's source is a girl younger than 18 with multiple sclerosis. The chain combines TRBV14 with TRBJ1-1; D call uncertain. Sequencing was performed on blood. The CDR3 region has the DNA TGTGCCAGCAGCCTGTCTCGTACTGAAGCTTTCTTT. This translates into CASSLSRTEAFF.